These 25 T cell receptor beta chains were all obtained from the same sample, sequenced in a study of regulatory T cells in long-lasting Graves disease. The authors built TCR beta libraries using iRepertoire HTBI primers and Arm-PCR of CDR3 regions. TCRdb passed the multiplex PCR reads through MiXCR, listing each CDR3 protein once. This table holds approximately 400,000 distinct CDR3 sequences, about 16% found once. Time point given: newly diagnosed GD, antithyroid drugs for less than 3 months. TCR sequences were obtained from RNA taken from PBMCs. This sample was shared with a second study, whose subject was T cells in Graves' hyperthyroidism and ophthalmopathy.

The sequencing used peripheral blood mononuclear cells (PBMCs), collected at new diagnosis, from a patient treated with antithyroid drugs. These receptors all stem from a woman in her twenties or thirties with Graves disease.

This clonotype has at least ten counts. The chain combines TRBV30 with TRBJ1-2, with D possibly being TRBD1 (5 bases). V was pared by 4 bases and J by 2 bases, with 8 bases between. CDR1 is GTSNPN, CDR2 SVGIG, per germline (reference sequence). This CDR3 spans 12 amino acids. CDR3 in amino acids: CAWTGPNYGYTF. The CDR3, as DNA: TGTGCCTGGACGGGGCCGAACTATGGCTACACCTTC.

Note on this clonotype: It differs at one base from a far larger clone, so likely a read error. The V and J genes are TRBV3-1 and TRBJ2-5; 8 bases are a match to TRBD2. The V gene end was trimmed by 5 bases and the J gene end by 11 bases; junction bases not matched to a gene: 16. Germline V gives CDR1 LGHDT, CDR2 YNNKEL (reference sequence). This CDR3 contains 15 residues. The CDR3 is CASSSTSDPNNEQYF. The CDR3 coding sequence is TGTGCCAGCAGCTCGACTAGCGACCCCAACAATGAGCAGTACTTC.

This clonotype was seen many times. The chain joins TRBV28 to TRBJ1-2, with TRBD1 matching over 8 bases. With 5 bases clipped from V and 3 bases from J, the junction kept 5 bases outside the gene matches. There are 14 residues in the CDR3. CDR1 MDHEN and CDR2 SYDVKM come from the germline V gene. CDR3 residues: CASSRDRRYYGYTF. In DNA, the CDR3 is TGTGCCAGCAGTAGGGACAGGAGGTACTATGGCTACACCTTC.

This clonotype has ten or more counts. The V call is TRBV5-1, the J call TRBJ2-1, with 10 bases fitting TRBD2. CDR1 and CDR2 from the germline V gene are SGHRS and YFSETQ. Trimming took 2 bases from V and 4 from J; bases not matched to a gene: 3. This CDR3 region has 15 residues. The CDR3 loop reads CASSLGTSDYNEQFF. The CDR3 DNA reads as TGCGCCAGCAGCTTAGGGACTAGCGATTACAATGAGCAGTTCTTC.

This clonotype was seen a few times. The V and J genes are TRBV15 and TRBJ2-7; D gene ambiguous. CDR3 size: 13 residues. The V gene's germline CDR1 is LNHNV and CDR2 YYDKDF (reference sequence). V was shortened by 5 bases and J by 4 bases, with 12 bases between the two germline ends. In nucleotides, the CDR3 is TGTGCCACCAGCCTCCTTGACCCGTACGAGCAGTACTTC. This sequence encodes CATSLLDPYEQYF. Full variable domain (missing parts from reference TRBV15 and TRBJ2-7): DAMVIQNPRYQVTQFGKPVTLSCSQTLNHNVMYWYQQKSSQAPKLLFHYYDKDFNNEADTPDNFQSRRPNTSFCFLDIRSPGLGDTAMYLCATSLLDPYEQYFGPGTRLTVT.

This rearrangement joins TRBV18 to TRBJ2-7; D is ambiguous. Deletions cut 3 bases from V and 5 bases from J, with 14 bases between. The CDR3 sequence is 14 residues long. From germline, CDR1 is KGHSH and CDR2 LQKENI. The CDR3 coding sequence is TGTGCCAGCTCACCTTCAGACGTCGTACACGAGCAGTACTTC. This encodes CASSPSDVVHEQYF.

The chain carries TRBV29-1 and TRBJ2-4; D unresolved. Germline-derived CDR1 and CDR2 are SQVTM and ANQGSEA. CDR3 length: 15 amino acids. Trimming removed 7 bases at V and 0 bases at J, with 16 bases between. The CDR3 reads CSAKPGPRAKNIQYF. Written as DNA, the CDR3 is TGCAGCGCGAAGCCCGGGCCTCGAGCCAAAAACATTCAGTACTTC.

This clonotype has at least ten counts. Here the CDR3 DNA reads TGTGCCTGGAGTTTCCAGGTGGAGTTGGCCCCGAACACCGGGGAGCTGTTTTTT. Its protein product is CAWSFQVELAPNTGELFF. This chain joins TRBV30 and TRBJ2-2; D gene uncertain. Germline assignment: CDR1 GTSNPN and CDR2 SVGIG (reference sequence). The CDR3 sequence is 18 residues long. Trimming stripped 2 bases from V and 0 bases from J, with 19 bases between.

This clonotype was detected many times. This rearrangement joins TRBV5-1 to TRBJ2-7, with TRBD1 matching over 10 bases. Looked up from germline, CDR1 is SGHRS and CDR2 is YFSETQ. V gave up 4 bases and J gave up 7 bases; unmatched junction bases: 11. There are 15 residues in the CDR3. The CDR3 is CASSAGTGDWEEQYF. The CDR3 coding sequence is TGCGCCAGCAGCGCCGGGACAGGGGATTGGGAGGAGCAGTACTTC.

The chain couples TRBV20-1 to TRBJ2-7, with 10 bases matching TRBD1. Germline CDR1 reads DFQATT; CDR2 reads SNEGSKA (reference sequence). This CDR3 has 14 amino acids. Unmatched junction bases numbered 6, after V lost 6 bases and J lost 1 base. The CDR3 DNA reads TGCAGTGCCCCCGACAGGGGGCGATCCTACGAGCAGTACTTC. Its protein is CSAPDRGRSYEQYF.

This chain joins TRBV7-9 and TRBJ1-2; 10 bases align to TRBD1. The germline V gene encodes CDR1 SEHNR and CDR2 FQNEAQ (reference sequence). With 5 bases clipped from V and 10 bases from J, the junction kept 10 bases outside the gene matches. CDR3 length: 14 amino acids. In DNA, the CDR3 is TGTGCCAGCAGCAATCCCGGGACAGGGGATGACTACACCTTC. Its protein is CASSNPGTGDDYTF.

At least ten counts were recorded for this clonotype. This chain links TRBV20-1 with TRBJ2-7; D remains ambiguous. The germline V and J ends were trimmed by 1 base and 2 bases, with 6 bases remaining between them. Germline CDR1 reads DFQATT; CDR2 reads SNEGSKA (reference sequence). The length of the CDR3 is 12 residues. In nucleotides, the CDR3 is TGCAGTGCTAGAGCGGACCCCTACGAGCAGTACTTC. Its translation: CSARADPYEQYF.

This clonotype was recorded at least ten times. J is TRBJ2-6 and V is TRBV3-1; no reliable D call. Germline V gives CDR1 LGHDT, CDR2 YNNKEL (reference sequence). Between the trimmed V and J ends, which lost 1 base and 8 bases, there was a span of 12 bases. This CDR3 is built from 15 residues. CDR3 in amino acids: CASSQGEGFPNVLTF. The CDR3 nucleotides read TGTGCCAGCAGCCAAGGAGAAGGCTTTCCCAACGTCCTGACTTTC.

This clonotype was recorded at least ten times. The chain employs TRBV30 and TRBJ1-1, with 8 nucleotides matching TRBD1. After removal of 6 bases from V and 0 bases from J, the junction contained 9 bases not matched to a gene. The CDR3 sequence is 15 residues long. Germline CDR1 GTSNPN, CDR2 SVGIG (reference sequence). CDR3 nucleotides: TGTGCCTGCCCCGGACAGGGTTCCCTGAACACTGAAGCTTTCTTT. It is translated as CACPGQGSLNTEAFF. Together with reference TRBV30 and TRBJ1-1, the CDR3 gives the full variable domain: SQTIHQWPATLVQPVGSPLSLECTVEGTSNPNLYWYRQAAGRGLQLLFYSVGIGQISSEVPQNLSASRPQDRQFILSSKKLLLSDSGFYLCACPGQGSLNTEAFFGQGTRLTVV.

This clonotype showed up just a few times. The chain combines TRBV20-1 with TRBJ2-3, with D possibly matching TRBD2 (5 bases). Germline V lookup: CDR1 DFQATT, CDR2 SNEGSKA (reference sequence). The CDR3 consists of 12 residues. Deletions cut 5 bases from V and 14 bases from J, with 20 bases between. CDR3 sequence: CSAESSGKYPYF. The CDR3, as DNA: TGCAGTGCTGAATCTTCGGGAAAATATCCGTATTTT.

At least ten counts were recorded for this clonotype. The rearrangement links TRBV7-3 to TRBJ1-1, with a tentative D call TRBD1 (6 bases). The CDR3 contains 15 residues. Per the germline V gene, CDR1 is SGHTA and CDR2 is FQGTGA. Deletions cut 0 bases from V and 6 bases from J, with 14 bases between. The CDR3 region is CASSLTVGGLAEAFF. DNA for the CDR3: TGTGCCAGCAGCTTAACAGTCGGGGGGCTCGCTGAAGCTTTCTTT.

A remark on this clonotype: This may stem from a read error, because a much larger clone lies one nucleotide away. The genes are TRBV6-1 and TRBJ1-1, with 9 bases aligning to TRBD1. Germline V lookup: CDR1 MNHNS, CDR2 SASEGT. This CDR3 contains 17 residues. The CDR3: CASSRSWAGTGSTKAFF. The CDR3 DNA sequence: TGTGCCAGCAGTCGCTCCTGGGCCGGGACAGGGTCCACTAAAGCTTTCTTT.

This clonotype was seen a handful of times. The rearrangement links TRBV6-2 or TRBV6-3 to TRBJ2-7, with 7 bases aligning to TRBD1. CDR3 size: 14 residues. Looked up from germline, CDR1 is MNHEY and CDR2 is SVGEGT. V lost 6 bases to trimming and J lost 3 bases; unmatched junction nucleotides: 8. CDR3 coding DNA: TGTGCCAGCAGCTATGATCACAGGGGCTACGAGCAGTACTTC. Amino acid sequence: CASSYDHRGYEQYF.

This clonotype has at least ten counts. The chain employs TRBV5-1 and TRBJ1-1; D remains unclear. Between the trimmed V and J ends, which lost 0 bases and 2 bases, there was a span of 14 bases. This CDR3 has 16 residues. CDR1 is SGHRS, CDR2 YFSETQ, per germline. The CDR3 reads CASSLAPGGVNTEAFF. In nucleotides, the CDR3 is TGCGCCAGCAGCTTGGCCCCGGGTGGGGTTAACACTGAAGCTTTCTTT.

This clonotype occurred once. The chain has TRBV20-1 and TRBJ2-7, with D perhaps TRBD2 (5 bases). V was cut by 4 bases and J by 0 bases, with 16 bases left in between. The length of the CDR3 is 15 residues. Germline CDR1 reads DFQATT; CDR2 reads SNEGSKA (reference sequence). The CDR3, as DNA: TGCAGTGCTAACCCCGGGGAGACGAGCTCCTACGAGCAGTACTTC. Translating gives CSANPGETSSYEQYF.

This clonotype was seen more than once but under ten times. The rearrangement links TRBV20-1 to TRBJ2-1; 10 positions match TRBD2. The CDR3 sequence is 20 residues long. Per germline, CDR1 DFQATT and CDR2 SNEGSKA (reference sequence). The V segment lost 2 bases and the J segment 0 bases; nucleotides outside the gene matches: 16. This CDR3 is CSARPPLVAGGPSSYNEQFF. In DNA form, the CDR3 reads TGCAGTGCTAGACCCCCATTAGTAGCGGGAGGTCCTAGCTCCTACAATGAGCAGTTCTTC.

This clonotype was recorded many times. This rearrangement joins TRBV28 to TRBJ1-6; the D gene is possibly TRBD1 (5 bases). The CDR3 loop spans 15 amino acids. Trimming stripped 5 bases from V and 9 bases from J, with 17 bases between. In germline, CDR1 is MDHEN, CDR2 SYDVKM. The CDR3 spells CASSNKGRGVSPLHF. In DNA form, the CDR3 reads TGTGCCAGCAGTAACAAAGGGCGGGGGGTTTCACCCCTCCACTTT.

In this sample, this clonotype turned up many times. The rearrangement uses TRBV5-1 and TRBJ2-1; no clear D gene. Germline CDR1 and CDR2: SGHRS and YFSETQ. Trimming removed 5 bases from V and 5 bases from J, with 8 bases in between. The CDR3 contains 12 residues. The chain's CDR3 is CASRVTNNEQFF. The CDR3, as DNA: TGCGCCAGCAGGGTCACGAACAATGAGCAGTTCTTC. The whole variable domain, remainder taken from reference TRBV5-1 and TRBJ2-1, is KAGVTQTPRYLIKTRGQQVTLSCSPISGHRSVSWYQQTPGQGLQFLFEYFSETQRNKGNFPGRFSGRQFSNSRSEMNVSTLELGDSALYLCASRVTNNEQFFGPGTRLTVL.

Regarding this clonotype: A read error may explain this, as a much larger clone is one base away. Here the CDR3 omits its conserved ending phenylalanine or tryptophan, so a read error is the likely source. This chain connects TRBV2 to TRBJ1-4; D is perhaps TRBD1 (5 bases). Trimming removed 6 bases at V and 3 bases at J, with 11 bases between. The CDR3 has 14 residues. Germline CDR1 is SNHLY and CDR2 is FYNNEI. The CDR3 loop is CASRGEQANEKLFL. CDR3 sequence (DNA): TGTGCCAGCAGAGGGGAGCAAGCTAATGAAAAACTGTTTCTT.

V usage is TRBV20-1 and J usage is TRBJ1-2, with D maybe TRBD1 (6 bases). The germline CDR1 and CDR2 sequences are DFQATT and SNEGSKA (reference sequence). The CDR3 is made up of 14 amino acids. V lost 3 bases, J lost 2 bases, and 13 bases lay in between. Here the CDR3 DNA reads TGCAGTGCTAGTTCGAGGGACACGAACTATGGCTACACCTTC. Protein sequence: CSASSRDTNYGYTF.